This paragraph covers one T cell receptor beta chain sequence. The protocol was immunoSEQ multiplex PCR, while the TCRdb copy is restricted to in-frame clones and leaves out a portion. The sample carries roughly 710,000 clones, roughly 88% recorded once. The sample is drawn from a study of shared T cell receptors in the human thymus. Germline V gene data show CDR1 as SEHNR and CDR2 as FQNEAQ (reference sequence). Trimming took 1 base from V and 5 from J, leaving 10 bases between them. The CDR3 has 14 residues. These data also formed part of another study, on human thymus T cells. That work adds: The thymus tissue came from resections taken during corrective heart surgery. Highly overlapping thymic repertoires among unrelated individuals were reported in related research.

The sequencing input was thymocytes. This TCR came from a girl in the first two years of life with a congenital heart defect. This chain joins TRBV7-9 and TRBJ2-3; a weak D match, TRBD2 (6 bases). CDR3 protein: CASSLEEGGDTQYF. The CDR3 DNA follows: TGTGCCAGCAGCTTAGAGGAGGGAGGAGATACGCAGTATTTT.